This TCR beta chain was recorded in a study of T cell responses to AZD1222 COVID-19 vaccine. This clone was counted a single time. The protocol was immunoSEQ multiplex PCR, while the TCRdb copy is restricted to in-frame clones and leaves out a portion. Of approximately 180,000 clones listed, approximately 92% are singletons. The germline V gene has CDR1 SQVTM and CDR2 ANQGSEA. V dropped 4 bases and J dropped 1 base, with 10 bases sitting between them. This CDR3 has 14 amino acids. The origin of this receptor is an adult in good health. The chain uses TRBV29-1 and TRBJ2-2; the D call may be TRBD1 or TRBD2 (5 bases each). This material consisted of peripheral blood, taken on day 0 of AZD1222 vaccination. As DNA, the CDR3 is TGCAGCGTTGGGGACCCCTTGAACACCGGGGAGCTGTTTTTT. Its protein is CSVGDPLNTGELFF.